The 32 T cell receptor beta chains reported below all come from one sample, sequenced in a study of read filtering for tumor transcriptome and immune sequencing. This library used roughly 400 ng RNA and molecular barcoded adaptors spanning alpha/delta and beta/gamma chains. TCRdb ran MiXCR on the reads and lists one entry per CDR3 protein. This table holds 20,000 to 25,000 distinct CDR3 sequences, roughly 13% found once. What was sequenced was a population of CD138-negative cells sorted from bone marrow. These receptors came from a donor over 35 with multiple myeloma.

The sample holds many counts of this clonotype. The rearrangement links TRBV7-9 to TRBJ2-3; D not resolved. Looked up from germline, CDR1 is SEHNR and CDR2 is FQNEAQ (reference sequence). The CDR3 is 11 amino acids. The V end was cut by 8 bases, the J end by 9 bases, with 12 bases between. CDR3 residues: CASRDLGTQYF. CDR3 in DNA: TGTGCCAGCCGCGATCTCGGAACGCAGTATTTT.

This clonotype was detected ten times or more. The chain employs TRBV11-2 and TRBJ2-2, with D possibly being TRBD2 (6 bases). Trimming took 3 bases from V and 5 from J, leaving 13 bases between them. CDR3 size: 15 residues. Germline loops: CDR1 SGHAT, CDR2 FQNNGV. Written as DNA, the CDR3 is TGTGCCAGCAGCTTGACGGGAGTCGGTACCGGGGAGCTGTTTTTT. This gives the protein CASSLTGVGTGELFF.

This clonotype was seen only a few times. The chain is built from TRBV20-1 and TRBJ1-5, with D possibly TRBD1 on 6 matching bases. Germline CDR1 DFQATT, CDR2 SNEGSKA (reference sequence). V lost 3 bases, J lost 2 bases, and 14 bases lay in between. CDR3 size: 15 residues. The CDR3 nucleotides read TGCAGTGCTAGTTGGGGGCGCGTTGGCAATCAGCCCCAGCATTTT. Protein product: CSASWGRVGNQPQHF.

In its sample, this clonotype was seen many times. The genes are TRBV7-9 and TRBJ2-7; 7 nucleotides align to TRBD1. The germline CDR1 and CDR2 sequences are SEHNR and FQNEAQ (reference sequence). Trimming at V came to 4 bases and at J to 3 bases, leaving 9 bases not matched to a gene. The length of the CDR3 is 15 residues. The CDR3 is CASSSPRTGDYEQYF. CDR3 DNA: TGTGCCAGCAGCTCGCCCCGGACAGGAGACTACGAGCAGTACTTC.

This clonotype has at least ten counts. The chain carries TRBV6-5 and TRBJ2-3; perhaps TRBD2 as D (6 bases). Germline V gene lookup returns CDR1 MNHEY and CDR2 SVGAGI. The V and J ends lost 6 bases and 1 base respectively, with 14 bases between them. The CDR3 is 15 amino acids. The CDR3 loop reads CASSLGTLRTDTQYF. CDR3 DNA sequence: TGTGCCAGCAGCCTCGGGACTCTCCGCACAGATACGCAGTATTTT.

This clonotype was seen a handful of times. The junction differs from germline at one of its ends, possibly a read error. The gene calls are TRBV23-1 and TRBJ1-2; D unresolved. TRBV23-1 is designated an ORF whose function remains uncertain. The CDR3 is 17 residues long. DNA for the CDR3: TGCGCCGGCAGTCAATCGAGACCGCTTGGGACTAACTATGGCTACACCTTC. It yields the protein CAGSQSRPLGTNYGYTF.

This clonotype showed up many times. The chain employs TRBV18 and TRBJ2-1; D gene uncertain. Looked up from germline, CDR1 is KGHSH and CDR2 is LQKENI. V gave up 3 bases and J gave up 4 bases, with 22 bases separating them. The CDR3 consists of 18 residues. CDR3 amino acids: CASSPPETADERYNEQFF. The CDR3, as DNA: TGTGCCAGCTCACCTCCTGAGACTGCCGATGAACGGTACAATGAGCAGTTCTTC.

This clonotype was detected many times. The genes are TRBV10-1 and TRBJ2-2, with unresolved D. Between the trimmed V and J ends, which lost 8 bases and 5 bases, there was a span of 6 bases. This CDR3 comprises 11 residues. The V gene's germline CDR1 is WNHNN and CDR2 SYGVQD (reference sequence). Here the CDR3 reads CASQGTGELFF. The DNA for the CDR3 is TGCGCCAGCCAAGGGACCGGGGAGCTGTTTTTT.

This clonotype was detected a few times. This rearrangement joins TRBV5-1 to TRBJ1-2, with 7 bases matching TRBD1. V gave up 0 bases and J gave up 4 bases; unmatched junction bases: 0. Germline lookup yields CDR1 SGHRS and CDR2 YFSETQ. The CDR3 consists of 13 residues. The CDR3 coding sequence is TGCGCCAGCAGCTTGGGGACAGGCTATGGCTACACCTTC. Protein: CASSLGTGYGYTF.

This clonotype was counted ten times or more. The V call is TRBV11-2, the J call TRBJ1-1; the match to TRBD1 covers 8 bases. The germline gives CDR1 SGHAT, CDR2 FQNNGV. Germline trimming cut 5 bases from V and 2 bases from J; bases unmatched to any gene: 16. This CDR3 is built from 18 residues. In nucleotides, the CDR3 is TGTGCCAGCAGCCCTATCATTGGACAGGGATCGAGCAACACTGAAGCTTTCTTT. Translated, it gives CASSPIIGQGSSNTEAFF.

This clonotype has a count of ten or more. V is TRBV2 and J is TRBJ2-2; D remains ambiguous. The CDR3 totals 15 residues. Trimming pared 2 bases from V and 4 bases from J, leaving 11 bases between. The germline CDR1 and CDR2 sequences are SNHLY and FYNNEI. In nucleotides, the CDR3 is TGTGCCAGCAGTGAACGCAGGACGCCCACCGGGGAGCTGTTTTTT. Residues: CASSERRTPTGELFF.

This clonotype was seen at least ten times. This chain connects TRBV2 to TRBJ2-5, with a weak D call TRBD1 (5 bases). CDR3 size: 15 residues. Per the germline V gene, CDR1 is SNHLY and CDR2 is FYNNEI. The V end was cut by 3 bases, the J end by 0 bases, with 11 bases between. CDR3 residues: CASSEQGTHQETQYF. The CDR3 DNA follows: TGTGCCAGCAGTGAGCAGGGAACCCACCAAGAGACCCAGTACTTC.

On this clonotype itself: At one end, the junction sequence differs from germline, possibly due to a read error. The chain links TRBV5-1 to TRBJ2-2, with 8 bases that match TRBD2. The CDR3 totals 14 residues. Germline V gives CDR1 SGHRS, CDR2 YFSETQ. The CDR3 here is CVSSRTSGTGELFF. The CDR3 DNA reads as TGCGTCAGCAGCCGAACTAGCGGTACCGGGGAGCTGTTTTTT.

This clonotype was detected many times. This rearrangement joins TRBV11-3 to TRBJ2-7, with D tentatively TRBD1 (7 bases). V shed 4 bases and J shed 7 bases, with 14 bases lying between them. Germline CDR1 and CDR2: SGHNT and YENEEA. The CDR3 loop spans 13 amino acids. The DNA of the CDR3 is TGTGCCAGCAGCTCCACAGGGGCGGGGGAGCAGTACTTC. Its translation: CASSSTGAGEQYF.

This clonotype was seen ten or more times. J is TRBJ2-5 and V is TRBV29-1; 9 bases fit TRBD1. With V trimmed by 7 bases and J by 3 bases, 15 bases remained unmatched. This CDR3 comprises 16 residues. Germline loops: CDR1 SQVTM, CDR2 ANQGSEA. Here the CDR3 reads CSAAGLKRDREETQYF. As DNA, the CDR3 is TGCAGCGCCGCTGGCCTAAAACGGGACAGGGAAGAGACCCAGTACTTC.

The rearrangement uses TRBV20-1 and TRBJ1-5; TRBD1 agrees at 7 bases. Germline V gives CDR1 DFQATT, CDR2 SNEGSKA (reference sequence). There are 14 residues in the CDR3. V gave up 1 base and J gave up 3 bases; unmatched junction bases: 3. CDR3 amino acids: CSARAGTVNQPQHF. CDR3 DNA sequence: TGCAGTGCTAGAGCGGGGACAGTCAATCAGCCCCAGCATTTT.

This clonotype was recorded at least ten times. V is TRBV7-9 and J is TRBJ2-3; TRBD1 agrees at 8 bases. CDR1 and CDR2 (germline): SEHNR, FQNEAQ (reference sequence). V shed 5 bases, J shed 2 bases, and the junction held 12 bases outside the gene matches. This CDR3 spans 17 amino acids. CDR3 residues: CASSPDSGGVLTDTQYF. CDR3 sequence (DNA): TGTGCCAGCAGCCCCGATTCAGGGGGCGTCCTCACAGATACGCAGTATTTT.

This clonotype was observed a few times. The CDR3 reads CASSWGMVAGANDEQFF. The CDR3 region has the DNA TGCGCCAGCAGTTGGGGGATGGTAGCGGGAGCTAACGATGAGCAGTTCTTC. The J gene is TRBJ2-1, the V gene TRBV5-1, with 9 bases that match TRBD2. This CDR3 contains 17 residues. With V trimmed by 5 bases and J by 8 bases, 17 bases remained unmatched. CDR1 and CDR2 (germline): SGHRS, YFSETQ.

This clonotype was seen many times. The chain carries TRBV30 and TRBJ2-7, with D possibly TRBD2 on 6 matching bases. CDR3 size: 12 residues. CDR1 and CDR2 from the germline V gene are GTSNPN and SVGIG (reference sequence). Trimming left V 5 bases short and J 7 bases short, with 15 bases between. The CDR3 is CAWASGAREQYF. In nucleotides, the CDR3 is TGTGCCTGGGCCTCGGGAGCGCGGGAGCAGTACTTC. The full variable domain, in which reference TRBV30 and TRBJ2-7 provide the parts outside the CDR3, is SQTIHQWPATLVQPVGSPLSLECTVEGTSNPNLYWYRQAAGRGLQLLFYSVGIGQISSEVPQNLSASRPQDRQFILSSKKLLLSDSGFYLCAWASGAREQYFGPGTRLTVT.

This clonotype was seen many times. This chain joins TRBV5-1 and TRBJ2-3, with 7 bases matching TRBD1. This CDR3 has 15 residues. The ends lost 4 bases at V and 0 bases at J; junction bases unmatched: 5. CDR1 and CDR2 (germline): SGHRS, YFSETQ. The CDR3 here is CASSIQGVSTDTQYF. DNA for the CDR3: TGCGCCAGCAGCATCCAGGGGGTGAGCACAGATACGCAGTATTTT.

The sample holds many counts of this clonotype. V gene TRBV18 combines with J gene TRBJ1-1; D is possibly TRBD1 (6 bases). This CDR3 is 15 amino acids long. Germline V gene data show CDR1 as KGHSH and CDR2 as LQKENI. V was pared by 2 bases and J by 4 bases, with 14 bases between. The CDR3 protein is CASSPDGGLGTEAFF. CDR3 DNA: TGTGCCAGCTCACCAGACGGGGGCTTGGGCACTGAAGCTTTCTTT.

This clonotype was recorded at least ten times. The chain recombines TRBV18 with TRBJ2-7; D is ambiguous. The CDR3 has 11 residues. Trimming took off 4 bases at V and 13 bases at J, with 14 bases between the two ends. Germline V CDR1 and CDR2: KGHSH, LQKENI. CDR3 DNA sequence: TGTGCCAGCTCACGGTACGGCCCGGTTTACTTC. Protein product: CASSRYGPVYF.

At least ten counts were recorded for this clonotype. This sequence joins TRBV15 and TRBJ2-7; TRBD1 might be the D (5 bases). Germline CDR1 is LNHNV and CDR2 is YYDKDF (reference sequence). Trimming cost V 0 bases and J 2 bases, with 11 bases left between them. The CDR3 runs 15 residues. CDR3 bases: TGTGCCACCAGCAGAGAAGAGGCAGGGCCCTACGAGCAGTACTTC. It encodes CATSREEAGPYEQYF. Together with reference TRBV15 and TRBJ2-7, the CDR3 gives the full variable domain: DAMVIQNPRYQVTQFGKPVTLSCSQTLNHNVMYWYQQKSSQAPKLLFHYYDKDFNNEADTPDNFQSRRPNTSFCFLDIRSPGLGDTAMYLCATSREEAGPYEQYFGPGTRLTVT.

Worth noting for this clonotype: Given a much more abundant clone one base away, this may be a read error. The chain employs TRBV21-1 and TRBJ2-2; no DNA check was done on the table's D call, TRBD2. TRBV21-1 is termed a pseudogene. The CDR3 sequence is 16 residues long. CDR3 nucleotides: TGTGCCAGCAGCAGAGAGACTAGCGGGACTACCGGGGAGCTGTTTTTT. Amino acids: CASSRETSGTTGELFF.

This clonotype was counted many times. The V and J genes are TRBV2 and TRBJ2-2, with D possibly TRBD1 on 5 matching bases. The germline CDR1 and CDR2 sequences are SNHLY and FYNNEI. V dropped 6 bases and J dropped 0 bases, with 11 bases sitting between them. CDR3 length: 15 residues. The CDR3 here is CASRAQGSNTGELFF. The CDR3 DNA sequence: TGTGCCAGCAGAGCTCAGGGATCGAACACCGGGGAGCTGTTTTTT.

This clonotype was seen repeatedly, ten times or more. This chain connects TRBV6-1 to TRBJ2-1; 7 nucleotides align to TRBD1. Germline values: CDR1 MNHNS, CDR2 SASEGT. With 7 bases clipped from V and 3 bases from J, the junction kept 3 bases outside the gene matches. The CDR3 loop spans 13 amino acids. This chain's CDR3 is CASTGTVYNEQFF. The CDR3 DNA follows: TGTGCCAGCACCGGGACAGTCTACAATGAGCAGTTCTTC.

This clonotype was seen a few times. V gene TRBV29-1 combines with J gene TRBJ1-1; 12 bases align to TRBD1. Unmatched junction bases numbered 3, after V lost 3 bases and J lost 7 bases. CDR3 length equals 13 residues. Germline lookup yields CDR1 SQVTM and CDR2 ANQGSEA. The CDR3, as DNA: TGCAGCGTTGATAGGGACAGGGGGCGTGAAGCTTTCTTT. As protein: CSVDRDRGREAFF.

This clonotype has at least ten counts. J is TRBJ2-7 and V is TRBV20-1; TRBD2 matches 10 bases. Germline V CDR1 and CDR2: DFQATT, SNEGSKA (reference sequence). The CDR3 extends over 14 amino acids. V lost 3 bases and J lost 1; bases outside the gene matches: 3. CDR3 sequence (DNA): TGCAGTGCTAGGTCAGCGGGAGGGTCCTACGAGCAGTACTTC. Encoded protein: CSARSAGGSYEQYF.

This clonotype was recorded many times. V gene TRBV7-2 combines with J gene TRBJ2-1, with 11 bases fitting TRBD1. The CDR3 length is 15 residues. Trimming removed 4 bases from V and 4 bases from J; junction bases left unmatched: 3. CDR1 and CDR2 (germline): SGHTA, FQGNSA. CDR3 residues: CASSWGQGGYNEQFF. Here the CDR3 DNA reads TGTGCCAGCAGCTGGGGACAGGGGGGATACAATGAGCAGTTCTTC.

This clonotype showed up many times. The chain recombines TRBV29-1 with TRBJ2-1, with D perhaps TRBD1 (9 bases). The V and J ends lost 3 bases and 8 bases respectively, with 29 bases between them. Germline lookup yields CDR1 SQVTM and CDR2 ANQGSEA. This CDR3 has 18 amino acids. This CDR3 is CSVERQGVTGGRLDEQFF. The CDR3 DNA follows: TGCAGCGTTGAGCGACAGGGGGTTACTGGCGGGAGGCTCGATGAGCAGTTCTTC.

This clonotype has only a few counts. V is TRBV3-1 and J is TRBJ1-2; a possible D gene is TRBD1 (5 bases). From germline, CDR1 is LGHDT and CDR2 YNNKEL (reference sequence). Trimming shortened V by 3 bases and J by 1 base, and 12 bases separated the two germline ends. The CDR3 is 15 residues long. The CDR3 bases are TGTGCCAGCAGCCAGCGAGGGGCCATTAACTATGGCTACACCTTC. Translation gives CASSQRGAINYGYTF. Based on the CDR3 plus reference TRBV3-1 and TRBJ1-2, the full variable domain is DTAVSQTPKYLVTQMGNDKSIKCEQNLGHDTMYWYKQDSKKFLKIMFSYNNKELIINETVPNRFSPKSPDKAHLNLHINSLELGDSAVYFCASSQRGAINYGYTFGSGTRLTVV.

This clonotype was observed a few times. The rearrangement uses TRBV20-1 and TRBJ2-5; D gene unclear. Trimming took 8 bases from V and 4 from J, leaving 8 bases between them. This CDR3 is built from 10 residues. The germline CDR1 and CDR2 sequences are DFQATT and SNEGSKA (reference sequence). The chain's CDR3 is CSPERETQYF. For the CDR3, the DNA is TGCAGTCCTGAGAGAGAGACCCAGTACTTC.